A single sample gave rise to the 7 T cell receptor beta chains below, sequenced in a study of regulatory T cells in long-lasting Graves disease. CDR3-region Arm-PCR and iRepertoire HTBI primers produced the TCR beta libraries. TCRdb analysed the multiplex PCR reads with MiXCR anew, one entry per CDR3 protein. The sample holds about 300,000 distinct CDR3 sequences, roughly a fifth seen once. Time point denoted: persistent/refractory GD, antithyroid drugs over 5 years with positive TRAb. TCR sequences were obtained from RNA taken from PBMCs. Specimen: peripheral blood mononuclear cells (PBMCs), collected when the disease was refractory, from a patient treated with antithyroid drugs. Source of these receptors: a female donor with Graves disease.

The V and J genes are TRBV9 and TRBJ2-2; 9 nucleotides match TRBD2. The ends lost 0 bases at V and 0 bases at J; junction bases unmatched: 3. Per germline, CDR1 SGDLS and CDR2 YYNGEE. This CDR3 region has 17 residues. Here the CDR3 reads CASSVGGGRANTGELFF. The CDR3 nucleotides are TGTGCCAGCAGCGTAGGGGGCGGGAGGGCGAACACCGGGGAGCTGTTTTTT.

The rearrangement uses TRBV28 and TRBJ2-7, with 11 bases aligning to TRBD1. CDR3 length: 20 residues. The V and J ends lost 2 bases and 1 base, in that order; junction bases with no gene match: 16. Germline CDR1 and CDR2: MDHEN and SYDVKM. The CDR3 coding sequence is TGTGCCAGCAGTTTACTGGGGACAGGGGGTATCGGGGTCAATTCCTACGAGCAGTACTTC. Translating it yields CASSLLGTGGIGVNSYEQYF.

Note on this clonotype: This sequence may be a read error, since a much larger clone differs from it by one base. CDR3 protein: CANSLLDRVGTEAFF. The CDR3 DNA follows: TGTGCCAACAGCTTACTAGACAGGGTCGGGACTGAAGCTTTCTTT. V and J are TRBV7-2 and TRBJ1-1, with 7 nucleotides matching TRBD1. The V gene's germline CDR1 is SGHTA and CDR2 FQGNSA. The CDR3 totals 15 residues.

The CDR3 here is CASSYAPGVSAFF. For the CDR3, the DNA is TGTGCCAGCAGTTACGCTCCAGGGGTCTCGGCTTTCTTT. This chain connects TRBV6-5 to TRBJ1-1; tentatively, D is TRBD1 (6 bases). The germline gives CDR1 MNHEY, CDR2 SVGAGI. The CDR3 length is 13 residues. Trimming removed 2 bases from V and 11 bases from J, with 15 bases in between.

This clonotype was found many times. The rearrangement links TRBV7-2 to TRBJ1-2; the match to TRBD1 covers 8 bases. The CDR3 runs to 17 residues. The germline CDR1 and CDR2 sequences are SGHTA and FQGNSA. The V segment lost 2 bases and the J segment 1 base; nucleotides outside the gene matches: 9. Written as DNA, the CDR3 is TGTGCCAGCAGCTTAAGGACAGGGCGCTCTTTTAACTATGGCTACACCTTC. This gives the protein CASSLRTGRSFNYGYTF. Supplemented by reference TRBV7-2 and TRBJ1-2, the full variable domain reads GAGVSQSPSNKVTEKGKDVELRCDPISGHTALYWYRQSLGQGLEFLIYFQGNSAPDKSGLPSDRFSAERTGGSVSTLTIQRTQQEDSAVYLCASSLRTGRSFNYGYTFGSGTRLTVV.

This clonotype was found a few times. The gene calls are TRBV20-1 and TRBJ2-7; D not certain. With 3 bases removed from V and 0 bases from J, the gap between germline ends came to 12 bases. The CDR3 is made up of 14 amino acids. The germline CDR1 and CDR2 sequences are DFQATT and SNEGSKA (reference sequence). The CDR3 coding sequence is TGCAGTGCTAGTTACTCTACTGACTCCTACGAGCAGTACTTC. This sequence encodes CSASYSTDSYEQYF.

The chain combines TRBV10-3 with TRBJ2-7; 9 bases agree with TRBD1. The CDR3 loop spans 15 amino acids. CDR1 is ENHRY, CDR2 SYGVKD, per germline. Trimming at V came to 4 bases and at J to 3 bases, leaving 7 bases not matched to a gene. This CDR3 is CAISASGTGFYEQYF. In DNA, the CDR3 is TGTGCCATCAGTGCATCCGGGACAGGGTTCTACGAGCAGTACTTC.